This T cell receptor beta chain was sequenced during a study of molecular identifiers for immune sequencing clone quantification. Study findings and constraints: Detection of one spiked Jurkat cell's TCR RNA reportedly worked in 1 million or so naive cells.

In germline, CDR1 is LGHNA, CDR2 YSLEER. V was clipped by 6 bases and J by 6 bases, with 15 bases between them. The CDR3 runs to 15 residues. This clonotype was seen only a few times. Its antigen is undetermined. Sorting isolated naive CD8 T cells as CD8+CD4-CCR7+CD45RA+ events. Bulk TCR libraries were made with methods that had been previously described and with listed TCR primers. TCRdb processed the PCR reads anew with MiXCR; each CDR3 protein has one entry. In the table there are over 550,000 distinct CDR3 sequences, 25% of which are singletons. Sequencing was performed on naive CD8+ T cells from blood, with Jurkat cell RNA spiked in. Subset noted: FACS-sorted CD8+CD4-CCR7+CD45RA+ naive T cells. The chain carries TRBV4-3 and TRBJ1-6, with a possible D match to TRBD1 (6 bases). This TCR was sampled from a human donor in good health. Some libraries in this study had Jurkat cell RNA spiked in. CDR3 residues: CASSQWGHGNSPLHF. In DNA, the CDR3 is TGCGCCAGCAGTCAGTGGGGACACGGTAATTCACCCCTCCACTTT.